This T cell receptor beta chain was captured by sequencing in a study of T cell repertoires in cytomegalovirus infection (dated by TCRdb to the late 2010s). At the level of the whole study: The HLA type of each donor mattered for the analysis, because public TCR beta signatures pointed to carriage of CMV infection along with the matching HLA type. Paper-wide results and their limitations: Carriers of CMV infection plus the relevant HLA type were discriminated by the cumulative frequency of public TCR beta family members in the study cohort and in an independent roughly 340-donor cohort. The ex vivo response was dominated by HLA-C-restricted CMV-specific TCR beta clonotypes, which also provided the single most frequent clonotype in two of eight donors.

There are many counts of this clonotype. Its antigen specificity is not known. Nothing much larger sits one base from this clone, and base qualities are not available. The sequencer listed for this sample is Illumina HiSeq 1500. TCRdb reran the public reads through fastp at Q25 and MiXCR, keeping productive beta chains. Rows matching on CDR3 protein sequence are summarized as one entry with the most common DNA and genes. For this sample the table gives more than 85,000 distinct CDR3 sequences, of which 20% to 30% were detected only once. Approximately 40% of the sample rests with the top ten. Based on the germline V gene (reference sequence), the CDR1 and CDR2 sequences are LNHDA and SQIVND. Trimming removed 5 bases from V and 9 bases from J, leaving 14 bases between the germline ends. Including the terminal cysteine and phenylalanine, the CDR3 comprises 13 residues. Here the CDR3 DNA is all that survives: 39 bases in frame from base 1.

The sequence came from a human donor in good health (CMV status not recorded). Some clones in this sample may be carry-over from other donors' samples. The sample taken for sequencing was CD8+ T cells from PBMCs. Here the chain combines TRBV19 and TRBJ2-1; TRBD1 is perhaps the D gene, given 6 matching bases. The CDR3 region reads CASSAAPRGEQFF. Here is the DNA: TGTGCCAGTAGTGCAGCCCCCAGGGGTGAGCAGTTCTTC.